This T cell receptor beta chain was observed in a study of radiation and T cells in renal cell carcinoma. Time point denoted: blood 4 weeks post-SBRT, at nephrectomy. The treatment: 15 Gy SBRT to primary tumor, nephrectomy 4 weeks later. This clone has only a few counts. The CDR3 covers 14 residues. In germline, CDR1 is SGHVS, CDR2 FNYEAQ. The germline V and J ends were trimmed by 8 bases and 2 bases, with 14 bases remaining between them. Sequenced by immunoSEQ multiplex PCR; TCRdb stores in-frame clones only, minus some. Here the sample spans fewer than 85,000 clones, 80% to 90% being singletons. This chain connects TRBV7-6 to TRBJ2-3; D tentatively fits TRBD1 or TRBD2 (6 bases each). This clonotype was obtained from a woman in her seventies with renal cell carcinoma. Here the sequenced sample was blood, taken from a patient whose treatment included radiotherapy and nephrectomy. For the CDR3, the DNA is TGTGCCAGCCTTAGGGGGGCCCCCACAGATACGCAGTATTTT. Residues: CASLRGAPTDTQYF.